This note documents a single TCR beta chain sequence. Its binding antigen is unknown. No base quality information exists; no much larger clone differs at one position. This sample stems from a study of shared clonotypes between healthy human individuals (dated by TCRdb to 2018 to 2020). Describing the broader study: A couple of women and a few men aged 18 to 49 years were included in the cohort. For each donor, three plates each were used for CD4 naive and CD4 memory, two plates were used for CD8 naive, and one plate was used for CD8 memory. The study deeply sequenced blood TCR repertoires of about 5 healthy adults to estimate repertoire size and the extent of clonotype sharing between individuals. To increase sequencing depth and limit assay-specific biases, different laboratories used diverse techniques to prepare libraries and sequence TCR repertoires. Leukapheresis yielded between about 0.8 and 9.5 billion PBMCs per donor. Paper-wide results and their limitations: About 5% of naive CD4, 3.5% of naive CD8, about 2.5% of memory CD4, and around 0.4% of memory CD8 clonotypes were shared across four donors. Even with the large sequencing depth, rarefaction of the sorted-subset datasets indicated that sequencing was incomplete. Clonotypes shared by all four sorted-subset donors showed higher generation probabilities than non-shared clonotypes. Only blood was sampled, and tissue TCR repertoires likely differ from those in blood. Naive subsets generally had larger estimated clonotype richness than memory subsets did. Based on pairwise subsampling, the degree of clonotype sharing among donors was expected to be affected by sequencing depth. The small number of donors limited the genetic and exposure-history diversity represented.

The CDR3 contains 15 residues, cysteine and phenylalanine counted. The retained sequence is limited to the CDR3, 45 bases, with the frame set at the first base. Sequences SGDLS (CDR1) and YYNGEE (CDR2) are obtained from the germline V gene. V is cut by 4 bases and J by 4 bases, and the space between the germline ends is 17 bases. Using the deep immunoSEQ assay, multiplex PCR amplified TCR CDR3 regions from genomic DNA. Extracted genomic DNA from each cell subset was spread evenly across all wells of several immunoSEQ 96-well plates, with each plate serving as a replicate. Each replicate PCR for sorted subsets received about 210 ng genomic DNA, equal to 30,000 or so T cell genomes. Purified libraries were measured with a Qubit 3.0 fluorometer, size-checked on a Bioanalyzer 2100, and measured again with the KAPA Library Quantification kit. Every immunoSEQ 96-well plate was sequenced on a separate single-read 150-cycle Illumina NextSeq 550 flow cell. On the authors' methods: Because the immunoSEQ output held only junctional sequences and lacked quality scores, the filtering could not match the filtering applied to full-length reads. Sequences were annotated with PyIR, a Python wrapper for IgBLAST v1.9, using IMGT germline references to assign V/J genes and CDR3. Any read was removed if the V/J assignment was weak (E-value above 1e-6), the CDR3 was missing, or the read contained stop codons, out-of-frame junctions, or ambiguous translated residues. V3J clonotypes were defined by identical inferred V gene, J gene, and CDR3 amino acid sequence. Percentage overlap between repertoires was calculated by dividing the number of shared unique clonotypes by the size of the smaller repertoire. Three approaches were used to assess repertoire richness: RTK rarefaction, the Chao1 estimator, and Recon v2.1 estimates of unobserved clonotypes. Generation probabilities were computed with OLGA for all TCRbeta clonotypes obtained by the gDNA method from several donors. Not all clones reach the TCRdb copy of this immuneACCESS table, which keeps in-frame sequences only. Checked studies attribute under half of the gap to unresolved V genes and leave the rest unexplained. The DNA was the basis for D and trimming; V, J and clone size are from that table. For this sample there are 230,000 or so clones; 60% to 80% appear just once. The ten largest clones represent 11% of the sample.

The donors were healthy, HIV-negative adults with no recently reported acute infections or vaccinations. Every donor was a Caucasian adult residing in Nashville, Tennessee, USA. CD4+ T cells were enriched through magnetic negative selection, after which naive cells were positively selected on CD45RA and the remaining negative fraction served as the memory subset. After blood collection by leukapheresis, PBMCs were isolated using Ficoll-Histopaque density gradient centrifugation and then cryopreserved in the vapor phase of liquid nitrogen. Analytical flow cytometry was used to check the purity and quantity of every magnetically sorted T cell population. Each sorted fraction had its genomic DNA isolated and then quantified by UV absorbance on a Nanodrop 2000c.

This receptor chain uses TRBV9 and TRBJ2-5, and possibly TRBD2, on 5 matching bases. Sequenced input: memory CD4+ T cells sorted from blood. The cell subset or site tag for this specimen amounts to: CD45RA-negative fraction. This clonotype was sampled from a man under 40 in good health. The nucleotides read TGTGCCAGCAGCTTACGTACAGCGGTGTCAGAGACCCAGTACTTC. It translates to CASSLRTAVSETQYF.